The rows below give T cell receptor beta chains drawn from one sample of a study of T cell changes during pregnancy in multiple sclerosis. Generated by immunoSEQ multiplex PCR, the TCRdb table keeps only in-frame clones and is missing some. The repertoire holds 50,000 to 80,000 clones, over 85% seen once, with roughly 1.5% in the top ten. Sequences were derived from peripheral blood, sampled in the second trimester of pregnancy. The receptors were sampled from a female donor with multiple sclerosis, enrolled in a pregnancy study. Both conserved end residues are part of each CDR3. Fields, in order: clone size, D gene, V gene, J gene, CDR3 protein, CDR3 DNA. D genes are given only for firm matches. Not every row has a clone size; where given, it reads once, few, many or a size class.

NA,TRBD1,TRBV5-4,TRBJ2-1,CASRPGTGAPNEQFF,TGTGCCAGCAGACCTGGGACAGGGGCCCCCAATGAGCAGTTCTTC
NA,NA,TRBV28,TRBJ2-7,CASRAGISGEQYF,TGTGCCAGCAGGGCAGGGATTTCTGGCGAGCAGTACTTC
NA,TRBD1,TRBV5-1,TRBJ2-7,CASSASRDRVSSYEQYF,TGCGCCAGCAGCGCTAGCCGGGACAGGGTATCCTCCTACGAGCAGTACTTC
NA,TRBD1,TRBV30,TRBJ2-5,CAWSVIGTGRLRPREETQYF,TGTGCCTGGAGTGTAATTGGGACAGGGAGGCTCCGGCCTAGGGAGGAGACCCAGTACTTC
NA,NA,TRBV5-1,TRBJ2-7,CASSLNRAYEQYF,TGCGCCAGCAGCTTGAACAGAGCCTACGAGCAGTACTTC
NA,NA,TRBV7-9,TRBJ2-1,CASSPRLAPTYNEQFF,TGTGCCAGCAGCCCACGGCTAGCGCCTACCTACAATGAGCAGTTCTTC
few,TRBD1,TRBV7-2,TRBJ2-7,CASSLTGGSISEQYF,TGTGCCAGCAGCCTTACAGGGGGCTCGATAAGCGAGCAGTACTTC
NA,TRBD1,TRBV5-4,TRBJ2-7,CASSGTGGTEQYF,TGTGCCAGTTCCGGGACAGGGGGTACCGAGCAGTACTTC
NA,TRBD1,TRBV18,TRBJ2-5,CASSPINSGGLGETQYF,TGTGCCAGCTCACCGATTAATTCAGGGGGCCTGGGAGAGACCCAGTACTTC
NA,TRBD2,TRBV11-1,TRBJ2-1,CASSRKREGYNEQFF,TGTGCCAGCAGCCGCAAGCGGGAGGGCTACAATGAGCAGTTCTTC
NA,TRBD2,TRBV5-1,TRBJ2-1,CASSLRTKSAGGGRLDEQFF,TGCGCCAGCAGCCTCCGGACTAAGAGCGCGGGAGGTGGTAGATTGGATGAGCAGTTCTTC
NA,TRBD2,TRBV5-6,TRBJ2-3,CASSLDSGSTDTQYF,TGTGCCAGCAGCTTGGATAGCGGGAGCACAGATACGCAGTATTTT
NA,NA,TRBV7-9,TRBJ1-1,CASSLALGKGRSTEAFF,TGTGCCAGCAGCTTAGCGCTAGGTAAAGGGAGGAGCACTGAAGCTTTCTTT
NA,NA,TRBV27,TRBJ1-4,CASRRTARGPEKLFF,TGTGCCAGCAGGAGAACAGCAAGGGGCCCGGAAAAACTGTTTTTT
NA,TRBD1,TRBV5-4,TRBJ1-2,CASSVETGGGGYTF,TGTGCCAGCAGCGTCGAAACAGGGGGCGGCGGCTACACCTTC
NA,TRBD1,TRBV28,TRBJ1-4,CASSLRQGANNEKLFF,TGTGCCAGCAGTCTAAGACAGGGGGCTAATAATGAAAAACTGTTTTTT
NA,NA,TRBV11-3,TRBJ2-7,CASSQDRDYEQYF,TGTGCCAGCAGCCAGGACAGAGACTACGAGCAGTACTTC
NA,NA,TRBV2,TRBJ2-7,CASSLIGTIGDEQYF,TGTGCCAGCAGCTTGATCGGGACAATCGGGGACGAGCAGTACTTC
NA,TRBD2,TRBV4-2,TRBJ2-5,CASSQEGTSGAQETQYF,TGTGCCAGCAGCCAAGAAGGGACTAGCGGGGCCCAAGAGACCCAGTACTTC
NA,NA,TRBV5-4,TRBJ1-2,CASSLAHTTNPSGYTF,TGTGCCAGCAGCTTGGCCCATACGACAAATCCAAGTGGCTACACCTTC
once,NA,TRBV9,TRBJ2-5,CASSVAGGVRETQYF,TGTGCCAGCAGCGTAGCTGGCGGGGTGCGGGAGACCCAGTACTTC
NA,TRBD2,TRBV7-2,TRBJ2-7,CASSSLAGTYEQYF,TGTGCCAGCAGCAGCCTAGCGGGGACCTACGAGCAGTACTTC
NA,NA,TRBV5-1,TRBJ1-5,CASSVGTKGSNQPQHF,TGCGCCAGCAGCGTGGGGACGAAGGGGTCCAATCAGCCCCAGCATTTT
NA,TRBD2,TRBV4-1,TRBJ2-1,CASSQGLAGENEQFF,TGCGCCAGCAGCCAAGGACTAGCGGGAGAGAATGAGCAGTTCTTC
NA,TRBD1,TRBV18,TRBJ1-2,CASSPGRTGRFNYGYTF,TGTGCCAGCTCACCGGGGAGGACAGGGCGCTTTAACTATGGCTACACCTTC
NA,NA,TRBV28,TRBJ2-7,CASSPTVIYEQYF,TGTGCCAGCAGTCCAACAGTGATCTACGAGCAGTACTTC
NA,NA,TRBV15,TRBJ2-7,CATSREQEGYEQYF,TGTGCCACCAGCAGAGAACAGGAAGGGTACGAGCAGTACTTC
NA,TRBD1,TRBV6-5,TRBJ1-2,CASNGQGRAGYTF,TGTGCCAGCAACGGACAGGGCAGAGCTGGCTACACCTTC
NA,NA,TRBV7-6,TRBJ2-1,CASSLETSSYNEQFF,TGTGCCAGCAGCCTGGAGACGAGCTCCTACAATGAGCAGTTCTTC
NA,TRBD1,TRBV25-1,TRBJ2-7,CASSAYRGQGTHEQYF,TGTGCCAGCAGTGCTTATCGGGGACAGGGGACCCACGAGCAGTACTTC
NA,TRBD2,TRBV30,TRBJ2-1,CAWSRREEQFF,TGTGCCTGGAGTCGGCGGGAGGAGCAGTTCTTC
NA,NA,TRBV11-1,TRBJ2-3,CASSLGGAGTDTQYF,TGTGCCAGCAGCTTAGGTGGTGCGGGCACAGATACGCAGTATTTT